Listed here is a single T cell receptor beta chain. The target antigen is unknown. Germline V gene sequence: CDR1 MRHNA, CDR2 SNTAGT. Trimming cost V 3 bases and J 5 bases, with 14 bases left between them. The CDR3 is 14 residues long. The record originates from a study of siplizumab effects on memory and regulatory T cells. Measured with immunoSEQ multiplex PCR; TCRdb has only the in-frame clones, and not every one. The sample includes around 99,000 clones, 90% to 95% of them seen just once. Overall study results and limits: To unstimulated subsets, only a minor fraction of alloreactive clones could be mapped.

The rearrangement joins TRBV6-4 to TRBJ2-7; possibly TRBD1 for D (7 bases). This clonotype was obtained from a human donor in good health. Sequencing input: Tregs sorted from blood. The CDR3 is CASSEPQGEDEQYF. The CDR3 region has the DNA TGTGCCAGCAGTGAACCGCAGGGGGAGGACGAGCAGTACTTC.